Reported below is one T cell receptor beta chain. The cohort comprised adults aged roughly 18 to 95 years residing in 20 to 25 US areas. Cohort 3 donors were reported recovered after two negative PCRs, clearance, or symptom resolution. This entry comes from a study of blood T cell repertoires in COVID-19. Overall study context: From T cells, B-cell-depleted T cells, or PBMCs came the material, which was cDNA or gDNA.

In the study's own analysis: Amplification of reference gene primers provided the estimated nucleated cell counts. Libraries were prepared by immunoSEQ multiplex PCR; TCRdb keeps only in-frame clonotypes and omits some of them. V, J and clone size are taken as reported in that table, and D and trimming were inferred from the DNA itself. The sample has roughly 250,000 clones, 85% to 90% seen once. Germline lookup yields CDR1 MNHEY and CDR2 SMNVEV (reference sequence). The J segment lost 2 bases and the V segment lost 3 bases, leaving 13 bases of the junction unmatched. The CDR3 covers 18 residues. The V call is TRBV27, the J call TRBJ2-1; TRBD2 matches 7 bases. The specimen sequenced was PBMCs or T cells enriched from blood (not recorded which). The TCR comes from a woman in her forties or fifties who had recovered from COVID-19. CDR3 sequence: CASSFLLADSIAYNEQFF. CDR3 nucleotides: TGTGCCAGCAGTTTTCTGCTAGCGGATAGTATTGCCTACAATGAGCAGTTCTTC.